The T cell receptor beta chain described here comes from a study of blood T cell repertoires in COVID-19. Study summary: T cells, B-cell-depleted T cells, or PBMCs supplied cDNA or gDNA.

Method: immunoSEQ multiplex PCR; TCRdb's copy keeps in-frame clones and lacks some. The sample carries tens of thousands of clones, roughly 84% recorded once. The sequenced sample consisted of peripheral blood. The TCR sequence derives from a woman aged 80 or over with active or convalescent COVID-19.

CDR3 in amino acids: CASRTGFDSPLHF. The CDR3 DNA follows: TGTGCCAGCAGGACGGGGTTTGATTCACCCCTCCACTTT. This chain connects TRBV7-9 to TRBJ1-6; D remains unclear. Germline V gene data show CDR1 as SEHNR and CDR2 as FQNEAQ (reference sequence). The V gene lost 6 bases and the J gene lost 8 bases, with 11 bases spanning the gap. The CDR3 totals 13 residues. Drawing the rest from reference TRBV7-9 and TRBJ1-6, the complete variable domain is DTGVSQNPRHKITKRGQNVTFRCDPISEHNRLYWYRQTLGQGPEFLTYFQNEAQLEKSRLLSDRFSAERPKGSFSTLEIQRTEQGDSAMYLCASRTGFDSPLHFGNGTRLTVT.